This entry lists 5 T cell receptor beta chains sequenced from one sample in a study of blood T cell repertoires in COVID-19. TCRdb's table, derived via immunoSEQ multiplex PCR, lists solely in-frame clones and lacks some. The sample includes more than 300,000 clones, 70% to 90% of them seen just once. Sequences were obtained from PBMCs or T cells enriched from blood (not recorded which). The receptors originated from a young woman who had recovered from COVID-19.

V is TRBV30 and J is TRBJ2-7; 8 bases match TRBD2. CDR1 and CDR2 (germline): GTSNPN, SVGIG (reference sequence). This CDR3 contains 13 residues. The V and J ends lost 1 base and 4 bases, in that order; junction bases with no gene match: 3. CDR3 loop: CAWSGTSLYEQYF. DNA for the CDR3: TGTGCCTGGAGTGGGACTAGCCTATACGAGCAGTACTTC. The full variable domain, in which reference TRBV30 and TRBJ2-7 provide the parts outside the CDR3, is SQTIHQWPATLVQPVGSPLSLECTVEGTSNPNLYWYRQAAGRGLQLLFYSVGIGQISSEVPQNLSASRPQDRQFILSSKKLLLSDSGFYLCAWSGTSLYEQYFGPGTRLTVT.

This chain connects TRBV19 to TRBJ1-1; D remains ambiguous. The CDR3 sequence is 14 residues long. Trimming left V 1 base short and J 4 bases short, with 10 bases between. CDR1 and CDR2 (germline): LNHDA, SQIVND (reference sequence). The CDR3 protein is CASSIVGSRTEAFF. As DNA, the CDR3 is TGTGCCAGTAGTATAGTGGGTAGCCGCACTGAAGCTTTCTTT.

This chain joins TRBV5-1 and TRBJ2-5, with 7 bases aligning to TRBD1. Per the germline V gene, CDR1 is SGHRS and CDR2 is YFSETQ. V gave up 4 bases and J gave up 2 bases; unmatched junction bases: 5. The CDR3 sequence is 14 residues long. Here the CDR3 DNA reads TGCGCCAGCAGCATGGGACAGCCTCAAGAGACCCAGTACTTC. Amino acids: CASSMGQPQETQYF.

V is TRBV6-5 and J is TRBJ2-7, with TRBD2 matching 9 bases. J lost 0 bases, V lost 4 bases, and 7 bases had no gene match. CDR1 MNHEY and CDR2 SVGAGI come from the germline V gene. This CDR3 spans 16 amino acids. CDR3 DNA sequence: TGTGCCAGCAGTTCCCTGGCGGGGGGGAGCTCCTACGAGCAGTACTTC. Residues: CASSSLAGGSSYEQYF.

The chain employs TRBV5-1 and TRBJ2-1; TRBD2 matches at 7 bases. Trimming took 0 bases from V and 5 from J; bases not matched to a gene: 14. This CDR3 contains 18 residues. Looked up from germline, CDR1 is SGHRS and CDR2 is YFSETQ. The CDR3 DNA sequence: TGCGCCAGCAGCTTGGAAGGGGTACTTCCGGGGGGAAACAATGAGCAGTTCTTC. It is translated as CASSLEGVLPGGNNEQFF.